These 30 T cell receptor beta chains were sequenced from one sample in a study of early T cells in non-severe SARS-CoV-2 infection (dated by TCRdb to about 2021). Receptors were amplified or captured by 5' RACE. TCRdb shows the sequencer as NextSeq 500. The raw public data were reprocessed by TCRdb itself: fastp quality trimming at Q25, MiXCR clonotype calling, in-frame beta chains only. For every CDR3 protein sequence, its rows merge into one entry that carries the most common genes and DNA. Recorded for this sample are about 49,000 distinct CDR3 sequences; 5.5% to 6.5% of them occurred a single time. The top ten hold approximately 2.8% of the sample. The specimen comprised whole blood, sampled at baseline. Receptor source: an adult who was a healthcare worker with PCR-confirmed SARS-CoV-2 infection or an uninfected control (not recorded which).

In its sample, this clonotype was seen a few times. J is TRBJ1-1 and V is TRBV4-3; D is ambiguous. Trimming pared 1 base from V and 2 bases from J, leaving 14 bases between. Looked up from germline, CDR1 is LGHNA and CDR2 is YSLEER. The CDR3 sequence is 16 residues long. The CDR3 loop is CASSQGLRNLNTEAFF. The CDR3, as DNA: TGCGCCAGCAGCCAAGGACTAAGGAACCTAAACACTGAAGCTTTCTTT.

At least ten counts were recorded for this clonotype. One junction end disagrees with the germline gene, perhaps due to a read error. The chain recombines TRBV27 with TRBJ1-5; D is unclear. This CDR3 contains 11 residues. The germline V gene encodes CDR1 MNHEY and CDR2 SMNVEV (reference sequence). The CDR3 bases are TGTGCCAGCGGTTTCGGACAGCCCCAGCATTTT. It codes for CASGFGQPQHF.

This clonotype appeared many times. The chain employs TRBV11-3 and TRBJ2-1; 13 nucleotides align to TRBD2. Germline CDR1 and CDR2: SGHNT and YENEEA. V lost 7 bases, J lost 12 bases, and 9 bases stayed unmatched. The CDR3 contains 14 residues. The CDR3 DNA follows: TGTGCCAGCACCCCCGGGACTAGCGGGGAGGGGCAGTTCTTC. This translates into CASTPGTSGEGQFF.

This clonotype was seen ten or more times. The DNA for the CDR3 is TGTGCCAGCTCCACAGGTTTGAACACTGAAGCTTTCTTT. Residues: CASSTGLNTEAFF. This rearrangement joins TRBV14 to TRBJ1-1, with D perhaps TRBD1 (5 bases). The length of the CDR3 is 13 residues. V lost 8 bases and J 0 bases, leaving 10 bases between the germline ends. Germline assignment: CDR1 SGHDN and CDR2 FVKESK.

The rearrangement uses TRBV6-2 or TRBV6-3 and TRBJ1-1; D gene ambiguous. V was clipped by 2 bases and J by 1 base, with 11 bases between them. Germline V gene data show CDR1 as MNHEY and CDR2 as SVGEGT. The CDR3 has 15 amino acids. The CDR3 here is CASSYGHLKNTEAFF. CDR3 DNA sequence: TGTGCCAGCAGTTACGGGCACTTAAAGAACACTGAAGCTTTCTTT.

V usage is TRBV20-1 and J usage is TRBJ2-1; 11 bases match TRBD2. The CDR3 length is 14 residues. Germline V gene lookup returns CDR1 DFQATT and CDR2 SNEGSKA (reference sequence). With V trimmed by 3 bases and J by 9 bases, 7 bases remained unmatched. The CDR3 sequence is CSASPSGGFSEQFF. The CDR3 region has the DNA TGCAGTGCTAGCCCTAGCGGGGGGTTTAGTGAGCAGTTCTTC.

This clonotype was seen a handful of times. The chain is built from TRBV7-9 and TRBJ2-5, with D unclear. The CDR3 extends over 13 amino acids. Trimming left V 3 bases short and J 5 bases short, with 10 bases between. Germline-derived CDR1 and CDR2 are SEHNR and FQNEAQ (reference sequence). CDR3 DNA sequence: TGTGCCAGCAGCTTGAGCTTTCGGGAGACCCAGTACTTC. As protein: CASSLSFRETQYF.

This clonotype was observed a few times. The gene calls are TRBV7-8 and TRBJ2-7; TRBD1 matches at 7 bases. The ends lost 6 bases at V and 3 bases at J; junction bases unmatched: 11. This CDR3 is built from 15 residues. Germline CDR1 SGHVS, CDR2 FQNEAQ. The CDR3 bases are TGTGCCAGCAGTTCAAGTCGGGACAGTTACTACGAGCAGTACTTC. Translated, it gives CASSSSRDSYYEQYF.

This clonotype was seen many times. The J gene is TRBJ2-2, the V gene TRBV15, with D possibly TRBD2 on 5 matching bases. This CDR3 contains 16 residues. Germline lookup yields CDR1 LNHNV and CDR2 YYDKDF (reference sequence). Deletions cut 3 bases from V and 5 bases from J, with 16 bases between. CDR3 residues: CATSSGFREGTGELFF. CDR3 DNA sequence: TGTGCCACCAGCAGTGGTTTTCGAGAGGGTACCGGGGAGCTGTTTTTT.

This clonotype was found many times. This chain joins TRBV20-1 and TRBJ2-7; TRBD2 aligns across 7 bases. The germline V gene has CDR1 DFQATT and CDR2 SNEGSKA (reference sequence). The CDR3 is made up of 13 amino acids. Trimming removed 6 bases from V and 5 bases from J; junction bases left unmatched: 10. This CDR3 reads CSAQSGLGNEQYF. The CDR3, as DNA: TGCAGTGCCCAGAGCGGACTAGGAAACGAGCAGTACTTC.

This clonotype has a count of ten or more. V usage is TRBV7-8 and J usage is TRBJ2-3, with TRBD1 matching 7 bases. Germline trimming cut 5 bases from V and 6 bases from J; bases unmatched to any gene: 5. In germline, CDR1 is SGHVS, CDR2 FQNEAQ. There are 13 residues in the CDR3. CDR3 protein: CASSIDRVDTQYF. CDR3 coding DNA: TGTGCCAGCAGCATCGACAGGGTGGATACGCAGTATTTT.

Many counts were recorded for this clonotype. The genes are TRBV20-1 and TRBJ1-2; the D gene is possibly TRBD1 (5 bases). V was trimmed by 3 bases and J by 6 bases, leaving 23 bases between them. CDR1 and CDR2 from the germline V gene are DFQATT and SNEGSKA (reference sequence). The CDR3 contains 16 residues. CDR3 DNA: TGCAGTGCTAGCTGGGAGGGGAATTTAAGAGGGAATGGCTACACCTTC. This translates into CSASWEGNLRGNGYTF.

This clonotype was seen many times. The chain has TRBV5-1 and TRBJ1-2; D might be TRBD1 (5 bases). Germline V gene lookup returns CDR1 SGHRS and CDR2 YFSETQ. The CDR3 totals 18 residues. V lost 0 bases, J lost 1 base, and 19 bases lay in between. This CDR3 reads CASSLVQGGLAHNYGYTF. As DNA, the CDR3 is TGCGCCAGCAGCTTGGTGCAGGGAGGCCTGGCCCATAACTATGGCTACACCTTC.

This clonotype has ten or more counts. V usage is TRBV6-6 and J usage is TRBJ1-6; 9 bases are a match to TRBD1. The CDR3 is made up of 13 amino acids. The germline V gene encodes CDR1 MNHNY and CDR2 SVGAGI (reference sequence). V lost 5 bases and J lost 11; bases outside the gene matches: 4. The CDR3 sequence: CASSGTGGTPLHF. CDR3 DNA sequence: TGTGCCAGCAGTGGAACAGGGGGCACACCCCTCCACTTT.

This clonotype has only a few counts. This chain joins TRBV11-3 and TRBJ2-7; 11 nucleotides agree with TRBD1. This CDR3 comprises 16 residues. The V gene end was trimmed by 2 bases and the J gene end by 4 bases; junction bases not matched to a gene: 7. Germline-derived CDR1 and CDR2 are SGHNT and YENEEA. CDR3 in DNA: TGTGCCAGCAGCTTACAGGACAGGGGGCAGTTTTACGAGCAGTACTTC. Residues: CASSLQDRGQFYEQYF.

The chain couples TRBV5-1 to TRBJ1-3; TRBD1 might be the D (5 bases). Trimming stripped 3 bases from V and 1 base from J, with 8 bases between. Germline-derived CDR1 and CDR2 are SGHRS and YFSETQ. The CDR3 runs 14 residues. CDR3 nucleotide sequence: TGCGCCAGCAGCTCCGGGACTTCTGGAAACACCATATATTTT. This sequence encodes CASSSGTSGNTIYF.

This clonotype was detected only a few times. CDR3 nucleotide sequence: TGCGCCAGCAGCCCAACTAGCGTGCCGGACTCCTACAATGAGCAGTTCTTC. This sequence encodes CASSPTSVPDSYNEQFF. The V gene is TRBV4-1, the J gene TRBJ2-1; 7 positions agree with TRBD2. J was trimmed by 0 bases and V by 4 bases; bases with no gene match: 9. In germline, CDR1 is MGHRA, CDR2 YSYEKL. The CDR3 extends over 17 amino acids.

This clonotype has just a few counts. The chain links TRBV4-3 to TRBJ1-5, with a tentative D call TRBD1 (5 bases). The V and J ends lost 0 bases and 3 bases respectively, with 9 bases between them. Germline CDR1 reads LGHNA; CDR2 reads YSLEER. This CDR3 is built from 15 residues. The CDR3 here is CASSQDQGYNQPQHF. Written as DNA, the CDR3 is TGCGCCAGCAGCCAAGATCAGGGCTACAATCAGCCCCAGCATTTT.

Ten or more counts support this clonotype. The chain links TRBV23-1 to TRBJ2-6; no clear D gene. TRBV23-1 is classed as an ORF, of uncertain function. V was clipped by 0 bases and J by 2 bases, with 11 bases between them. The CDR3 length is 17 residues. DNA of the CDR3: TGCGCCAGCAGTCAATCCGAGACCAGCGCTGGGGCCAACGTCCTGACTTTC. Amino acid sequence: CASSQSETSAGANVLTF.

This clonotype has only a few counts. V and J are TRBV4-3 and TRBJ1-2, with D possibly being TRBD1 (5 bases). The CDR3 loop spans 14 amino acids. Germline V gene sequence: CDR1 LGHNA, CDR2 YSLEER. V lost 0 bases to trimming and J lost 2 bases, with 7 bases between them. CDR3 DNA sequence: TGCGCCAGCAGCCAAGATAAGGGGAACTATGGCTACACCTTC. Its protein product is CASSQDKGNYGYTF.

This clonotype came up many times. The genes are TRBV7-2 and TRBJ2-1; a possible D gene is TRBD2 (7 bases). Germline V gene lookup returns CDR1 SGHTA and CDR2 FQGNSA. Trimming took 5 bases from V and 3 from J, leaving 14 bases between them. The CDR3 runs 15 residues. The CDR3 sequence is CASSQTGGGYNEQFF. The CDR3 nucleotides read TGTGCCAGCAGCCAGACGGGGGGCGGCTACAATGAGCAGTTCTTC.

This rearrangement joins TRBV12-3 or TRBV12-4 to TRBJ2-1; weak D call: TRBD2 (5 bases). The CDR3 sequence is 16 residues long. The germline V and J ends were trimmed by 6 bases and 3 bases, with 18 bases remaining between them. Here the CDR3 reads CASSPYTRRYYNEQFF. DNA for the CDR3: TGTGCCAGCAGCCCATACACTCGGAGGTACTACAATGAGCAGTTCTTC.

In its sample, this clonotype was seen many times. This chain connects TRBV11-2 to TRBJ2-1; TRBD1 agrees at 7 bases. The CDR3 spans 12 residues. The J segment lost 13 bases and the V segment lost 4 bases, leaving 7 bases of the junction unmatched. CDR1 SGHAT and CDR2 FQNNGV come from the germline V gene. This CDR3 is CASSSLGQRQFF. In DNA, the CDR3 is TGTGCCAGCAGCTCCCTGGGACAGCGTCAGTTCTTC.

This clonotype appeared many times. Here the CDR3 DNA reads TGTGCCACCAGCAGAACGACGGGGAACACCGGGGAGCTGTTTTTT. It encodes CATSRTTGNTGELFF. The chain employs TRBV15 and TRBJ2-2; D uncertain. CDR3 size: 15 residues. Trimming pared 2 bases from V and 1 base from J, leaving 8 bases between. Germline lookup yields CDR1 LNHNV and CDR2 YYDKDF (reference sequence).

This clonotype showed up many times. This chain connects TRBV10-3 to TRBJ1-3; D possibly corresponds to TRBD1 (5 bases). V shed 0 bases and J shed 1 base, with 13 bases lying between them. Germline loops: CDR1 ENHRY, CDR2 SYGVKD. This CDR3 spans 17 amino acids. The CDR3 sequence: CAISESPGLLSGNTIYF. CDR3 DNA sequence: TGTGCCATCAGTGAGTCGCCGGGACTGTTATCTGGAAACACCATATATTTT.

J is TRBJ2-1 and V is TRBV4-3, with TRBD1 as a possible D gene (5 bases). Germline CDR1 reads LGHNA; CDR2 reads YSLEER. Trimming cost V 0 bases and J 0 bases, with 9 bases left between them. There are 16 residues in the CDR3. This chain's CDR3 is CASSQDRASSYNEQFF. CDR3 bases: TGCGCCAGCAGCCAAGACAGGGCTAGCTCCTACAATGAGCAGTTCTTC.

This clonotype was seen at least ten times. V gene TRBV12-5 combines with J gene TRBJ2-3; possibly TRBD2 for D (5 bases). The V and J ends lost 1 base and 4 bases respectively, with 18 bases between them. The CDR3 sequence is 17 residues long. Germline V gene sequence: CDR1 LGHNT, CDR2 FRNRAP. The CDR3 bases are TGTGCTAGTGGTTTGGCCAGGAGGTCGGGGAACGCAGATACGCAGTATTTT. Translated: CASGLARRSGNADTQYF.

This clonotype has only a few counts. This sequence joins TRBV20-1 and TRBJ2-5; the D is unclear. Germline V gene data show CDR1 as DFQATT and CDR2 as SNEGSKA (reference sequence). V was pared by 6 bases and J by 2 bases, with 10 bases between. The CDR3 runs 12 residues. CDR3 protein: CSARTQQETQYF. CDR3 bases: TGCAGTGCGCGGACCCAACAAGAGACCCAGTACTTC.

Many counts were recorded for this clonotype. The chain joins TRBV29-1 to TRBJ2-3, with TRBD1 matching over 8 bases. This CDR3 comprises 15 residues. V was pared by 2 bases and J by 5 bases, with 9 bases of the junction left unmatched. The germline CDR1 and CDR2 sequences are SQVTM and ANQGSEA. The CDR3 region has the DNA TGCAGCGTTGAAACGGGGCAGGGGGCTCGAGATACGCAGTATTTT. As protein: CSVETGQGARDTQYF.

This clonotype was recorded many times. The chain links TRBV20-1 to TRBJ1-5, with D perhaps TRBD1 (5 bases). Per the germline V gene, CDR1 is DFQATT and CDR2 is SNEGSKA (reference sequence). V was clipped by 3 bases and J by 6 bases, with 18 bases between them. The CDR3 extends over 15 amino acids. This CDR3 reads CSARTGTVHGQPQHF. CDR3 DNA sequence: TGCAGTGCTAGGACCGGGACTGTTCATGGTCAGCCCCAGCATTTT.